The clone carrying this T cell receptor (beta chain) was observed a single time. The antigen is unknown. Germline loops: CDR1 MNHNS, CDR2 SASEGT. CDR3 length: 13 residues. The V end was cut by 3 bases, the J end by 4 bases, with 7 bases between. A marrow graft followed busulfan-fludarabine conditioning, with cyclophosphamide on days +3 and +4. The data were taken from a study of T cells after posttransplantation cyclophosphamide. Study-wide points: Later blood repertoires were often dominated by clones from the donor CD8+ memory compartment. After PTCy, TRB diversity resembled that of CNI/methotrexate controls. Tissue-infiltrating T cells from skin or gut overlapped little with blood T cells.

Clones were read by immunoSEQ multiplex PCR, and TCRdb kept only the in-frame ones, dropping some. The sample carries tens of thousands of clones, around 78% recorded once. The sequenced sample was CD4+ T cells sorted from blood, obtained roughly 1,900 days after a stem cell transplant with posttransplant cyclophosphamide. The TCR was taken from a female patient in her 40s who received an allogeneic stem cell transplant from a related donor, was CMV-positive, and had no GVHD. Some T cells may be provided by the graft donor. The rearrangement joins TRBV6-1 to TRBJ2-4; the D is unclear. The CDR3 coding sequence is TGTGCCAGCAGTGAGGCGGTGAAAAACATTCAGTACTTC. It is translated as CASSEAVKNIQYF.